This is a list of T cell receptor beta chains from one sample in a study of T cells after yellow fever vaccination. Each CDR3 protein is one row after TCRdb ran MiXCR on the 5' RACE reads. The sample consists of approximately 580,000 distinct CDR3 sequences, roughly a sixth of them appearing once. The input for sequencing was PBMCs, taken 5 days after the first yellow fever vaccination. These receptors were collected from a man between 18 and 35 years old who received the YFV17D yellow fever vaccine. Each CDR3 is given without its conserved first and last residue.

j_call,v_call,cdr3_aa
TRBJ1-1,TRBV10-3,AISESRLEAF
TRBJ2-7,TRBV7-2,ASSNGLAGGYEQY
TRBJ1-6,TRBV2,ASSPIGGVSPLH
TRBJ2-2,TRBV7-9,ASSLEASLPGELF
TRBJ2-5,TRBV4-3,ASSPTPDRGETQY
TRBJ2-1,TRBV7-9,ASSLGVGQEQF
TRBJ2-5,TRBV5-1,ASSLYPGNQETQY
TRBJ1-1,TRBV6-2/TRBV6-3,ASSTGARGPNTEAF
TRBJ1-1,TRBV27,ASSMDRRNTEAF
TRBJ2-7,TRBV12-3/TRBV12-4,ASSFITFYEQY
TRBJ2-3,TRBV2,ASSATGRTDTQY
TRBJ2-7,TRBV5-1,ASSLGLAGALAEQY
TRBJ1-5,TRBV6-1,ASTPKPEGVGNQPQH
TRBJ2-1,TRBV12-3/TRBV12-4,ASSFSGGGNEQF
TRBJ1-1,TRBV4-1,ASSQTTGGHTEAF
TRBJ2-2,TRBV14,ASSQPGSGELF
TRBJ2-3,TRBV6-1,ASSVTLTDTQY
TRBJ2-7,TRBV27,ASRGQVYEQY
TRBJ1-4,TRBV7-8,ASSLIGQGGEKLF
TRBJ2-5,TRBV4-3,ASSLAGGIPETQY
TRBJ2-1,TRBV19,ASNVGLAGYNEQF
TRBJ1-3,TRBV4-2,ASSQEGSERGNTIY
TRBJ2-1,TRBV5-1,ASSQGLAGVDEQF
TRBJ2-3,TRBV6-1,ASSRGKILQGDTQY
TRBJ2-5,TRBV19,ASMADRGGQETQY
TRBJ2-5,TRBV6-1,ASSTPGREETQY
TRBJ1-2,TRBV5-5,ASSPVSLGLAGYGYT
TRBJ2-1,TRBV20-1,SASGRGATEQF
TRBJ1-6,TRBV3-1,ASSRSLGNRGSSPLH
TRBJ1-4,TRBV7-6,ASSFSGSSGGSLF
TRBJ2-1,TRBV4-1,ASSDRTGGIDEQF
TRBJ1-2,TRBV18,ASSPTRTGILNYGYT
TRBJ2-2,TRBV7-9,ASSFVGDGELF
TRBJ1-4,TRBV7-2,ASSLQGAGTEKLF
TRBJ1-5,TRBV5-1,ASSPGANQPQH
TRBJ2-2,TRBV5-1,ASSPVAGRWTGELF
TRBJ2-1,TRBV14,ASSQDYKRGTGPNEQF
TRBJ1-1,TRBV10-3,ATRGETNTEAF
TRBJ1-2,TRBV4-2,ASSHTGTGGVGYT
TRBJ2-3,TRBV7-2,ASSSYLADTQY
TRBJ2-7,TRBV20-1,SASSTVLRAEQY
TRBJ2-1,TRBV29-1,SVDLTITRENEQF